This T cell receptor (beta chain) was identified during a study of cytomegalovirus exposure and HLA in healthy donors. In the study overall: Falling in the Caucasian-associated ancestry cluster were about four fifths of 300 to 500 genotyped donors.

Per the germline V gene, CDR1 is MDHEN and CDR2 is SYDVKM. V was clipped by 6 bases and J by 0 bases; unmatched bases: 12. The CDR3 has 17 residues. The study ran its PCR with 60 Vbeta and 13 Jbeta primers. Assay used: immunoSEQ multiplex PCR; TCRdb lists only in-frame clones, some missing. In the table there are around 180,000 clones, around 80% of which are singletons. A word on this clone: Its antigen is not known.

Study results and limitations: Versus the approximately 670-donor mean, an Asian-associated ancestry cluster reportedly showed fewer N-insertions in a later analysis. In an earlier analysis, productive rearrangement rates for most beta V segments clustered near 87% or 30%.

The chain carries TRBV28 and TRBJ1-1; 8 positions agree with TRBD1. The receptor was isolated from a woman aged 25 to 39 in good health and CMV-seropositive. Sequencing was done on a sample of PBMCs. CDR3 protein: CASSKDRAKGLNTEAFF. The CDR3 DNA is TGTGCCAGCAGCAAGGACAGGGCAAAGGGATTGAACACTGAAGCTTTCTTT.